One sample yielded the 20 T cell receptor beta chains listed below, sequenced in a study of OX40 agonist ivuxolimab in advanced cancers. Data came from immunoSEQ multiplex PCR; TCRdb stores just in-frame clones and leaves some out. The sample holds 70,000 to 85,000 clones, roughly 80% seen once. Sequences were derived from CD4+ or CD8+ T cells sorted from blood, sampled in a trial of the OX40 agonist ivuxolimab. The receptors come from an adult with an advanced solid tumor such as melanoma, head and neck, liver or kidney cancer.

The chain is built from TRBV27 and TRBJ2-5, with D maybe TRBD1 (6 bases). The ends were cut back, 3 bases at V and 0 bases at J, with 20 bases in the middle. The CDR3 contains 18 residues. Germline V gene sequence: CDR1 MNHEY, CDR2 SMNVEV (reference sequence). This CDR3 reads CASSFSYPGAVYQETQYF. The CDR3 DNA reads as TGTGCCAGCAGTTTCTCTTACCCAGGGGCCGTGTACCAAGAGACCCAGTACTTC.

The chain joins TRBV7-3 to TRBJ2-1; 12 bases line up with TRBD2. The CDR3 runs to 15 residues. Germline loops: CDR1 SGHTA, CDR2 FQGTGA. V shed 2 bases, J shed 9 bases, and the junction held 5 bases outside the gene matches. CDR3 amino acids: CASSLGTSGLSEQFF. CDR3 DNA sequence: TGTGCCAGCAGCTTAGGGACTAGCGGGCTTAGTGAGCAGTTCTTC.

V gene TRBV6-1 combines with J gene TRBJ2-7; 10 bases align to TRBD1. The junction had 3 bases not matched to a gene; V was cut back by 10 bases and J by 0 bases. CDR3 length: 13 amino acids. Germline V gene sequence: CDR1 MNHNS, CDR2 SASEGT. The chain's CDR3 is CATGTGASYEQYF. CDR3 nucleotide sequence: TGTGCCACGGGGACAGGGGCCTCCTACGAGCAGTACTTC.

The table lists this clone with many counts. The CDR3: CATSSGNTIYF. The CDR3 bases are TGTGCCACCTCCTCTGGAAACACCATATATTTT. V gene TRBV2 combines with J gene TRBJ1-3; D not certain. V shed 10 bases and J shed 0 bases, with 4 bases lying between them. The germline V gene encodes CDR1 SNHLY and CDR2 FYNNEI. The CDR3 covers 11 residues.

V and J are TRBV10-1 and TRBJ2-1, with 10 bases matching TRBD2. J lost 4 bases, V lost 3 bases, and 6 bases had no gene match. CDR1 WNHNN and CDR2 SYGVQD come from the germline V gene (reference sequence). The CDR3 runs 16 residues. In DNA form, the CDR3 reads TGCGCCAGCAGTGAAATAACTAGCGGGAAGTACAATGAGCAGTTCTTC. Its protein is CASSEITSGKYNEQFF.

The rearrangement joins TRBV9 to TRBJ2-2; possibly TRBD1 for D (6 bases). Germline V lookup: CDR1 SGDLS, CDR2 YYNGEE. CDR3 length: 14 amino acids. V dropped 5 bases and J dropped 5 bases, with 13 bases sitting between them. In DNA, the CDR3 is TGTGCCAGCAGGACAGGTGCTCTGACCGGGGAGCTGTTTTTT. Encoded protein: CASRTGALTGELFF.

V usage is TRBV10-3 and J usage is TRBJ1-5; 10 bases align to TRBD1. The CDR3 contains 15 residues. Germline CDR1 is ENHRY and CDR2 is SYGVKD. The J segment lost 5 bases and the V segment lost 3 bases, leaving 4 bases of the junction unmatched. DNA of the CDR3: TGTGCCATCAGTGAAATGGGGACAGGGGATCAGCCCCAGCATTTT. This encodes CAISEMGTGDQPQHF.

The V and J genes are TRBV28 and TRBJ2-5, with D hard to call. The CDR3 has 13 residues. V lost 4 bases and J 5 bases, leaving 11 bases between the germline ends. Per germline, CDR1 MDHEN and CDR2 SYDVKM. The CDR3 sequence: CASSSPYPETQYF. Written as DNA, the CDR3 is TGTGCCAGCAGTTCCCCGTACCCGGAGACCCAGTACTTC.

The rearrangement joins TRBV2 to TRBJ1-5; 8 bases map to TRBD1. The length of the CDR3 is 15 residues. Germline V CDR1 and CDR2: SNHLY, FYNNEI. Unmatched junction bases numbered 9, after V lost 6 bases and J lost 5 bases. CDR3 DNA sequence: TGTGCCAGCAGCCCCGGACAGGGTAGGGATCAGCCCCAGCATTTT. This gives the protein CASSPGQGRDQPQHF.

The V and J genes are TRBV6-5 and TRBJ1-1; no firm D call. The CDR3 consists of 12 residues. V lost 6 bases, J lost 1 base, and 6 bases lay in between. Looked up from germline, CDR1 is MNHEY and CDR2 is SVGAGI. The CDR3 bases are TGTGCCAGCAGACGCGGGAACACTGAAGCTTTCTTT. Protein sequence: CASRRGNTEAFF.

The gene calls are TRBV5-1 and TRBJ2-5; no definite D call. The CDR3 is made up of 12 amino acids. Germline CDR1 reads SGHRS; CDR2 reads YFSETQ. V gave up 2 bases and J gave up 3 bases, with 5 bases separating them. The CDR3, as DNA: TGCGCCAGCAGCTTACCGAAAGAGACCCAGTACTTC. Translating gives CASSLPKETQYF.

CDR3 nucleotides: TGTGCCAGCAGCTTAAACCCGTACAGTGGGGAGACCCAGTACTTC. Its translation is CASSLNPYSGETQYF. J is TRBJ2-5 and V is TRBV7-7; D call uncertain. The CDR3 is 15 residues long. Trimming removed 2 bases from V and 5 bases from J, with 15 bases in between. The germline gives CDR1 SSHAT, CDR2 FNYEAQ (reference sequence). Based on the CDR3 plus reference TRBV7-7 and TRBJ2-5, the full variable domain is GAGVSQSPRYKVTKRGQDVTLRCDPISSHATLYWYQQALGQGPEFLTYFNYEAQPDKSGLPSDRFSAERPEGSISTLTIQRTEQRDSAMYRCASSLNPYSGETQYFGPGTRLLVL.

The J gene is TRBJ2-5, the V gene TRBV7-9, with a tentative D call TRBD1 (5 bases). The CDR3 contains 15 residues. Germline V gives CDR1 SEHNR, CDR2 FQNEAQ (reference sequence). Trimming stripped 5 bases from V and 1 base from J, with 14 bases between. The CDR3 region has the DNA TGTGCCAGCAGCCGTGGGGCTAACTTCCAAGAGACCCAGTACTTC. Translation gives CASSRGANFQETQYF.

The rearrangement uses TRBV6-6 and TRBJ1-1; D gene unclear. The length of the CDR3 is 12 residues. Trimming took 6 bases from V and 3 from J, leaving 8 bases between them. Germline V gives CDR1 MNHNY, CDR2 SVGAGI (reference sequence). CDR3 in DNA: TGTGCCAGCAGAGATGCCTACACTGAAGCTTTCTTT. Translation gives CASRDAYTEAFF.

In this sample, this clone turned up a few times. This sequence joins TRBV7-6 and TRBJ2-7, with TRBD2 matching 9 bases. CDR1 and CDR2 from the germline V gene are SGHVS and FNYEAQ. The CDR3 has 14 residues. Losses at the gene ends were 6 bases for V and 5 bases for J; bases not matched to a gene: 8. CDR3 nucleotides: TGTGCCAGCAGTCTCCCGGGACTAGCACACGAGCAGTACTTC. Encoded protein: CASSLPGLAHEQYF.

The rearrangement uses TRBV18 and TRBJ2-2; 10 bases are a match to TRBD2. The CDR3 runs 17 residues. Germline V gene data show CDR1 as KGHSH and CDR2 as LQKENI. Trimming removed 1 base from V and 6 bases from J; junction bases left unmatched: 8. The CDR3 nucleotides are TGTGCCAGCTCACCACAGAGCGGGAGGGCCTCCGCCGGGGAGCTGTTTTTT. It is translated as CASSPQSGRASAGELFF.

The gene calls are TRBV4-1 and TRBJ2-7; either TRBD1 or TRBD2 may fit D (5 bases each). Germline V gene lookup returns CDR1 MGHRA and CDR2 YSYEKL. Trimming removed 3 bases from V and 5 bases from J, with 17 bases in between. This CDR3 is built from 15 residues. This CDR3 reads CASSHPFPRDDEQYF. The CDR3 DNA reads TGCGCCAGCAGCCACCCCTTCCCAAGGGACGACGAGCAGTACTTC.

The chain has TRBV6-6 and TRBJ2-1; possibly TRBD1 for D (6 bases). The germline CDR1 and CDR2 sequences are MNHNY and SVGAGI (reference sequence). The CDR3 extends over 14 amino acids. Trimming shortened V by 6 bases and J by 6 bases, and 15 bases separated the two germline ends. As DNA, the CDR3 is TGTGCCAGCAGGGACTCAGGGGTAGGCAATGAGCAGTTCTTC. The encoded protein is CASRDSGVGNEQFF.

V and J are TRBV21-1 and TRBJ1-5. TRBV21-1 is classified as a pseudogene. This CDR3 has 13 residues. CDR3 region: CASSKADNQPQHF. The CDR3 coding sequence is TGTGCCAGCAGCAAAGCGGACAATCAGCCCCAGCATTTT.

This clone has just a few counts. V gene TRBV11-2 combines with J gene TRBJ2-3; perhaps TRBD2 as D (6 bases). The CDR3 contains 15 residues. The germline V gene encodes CDR1 SGHAT and CDR2 FQNNGV. Trimming left V 5 bases short and J 1 base short, with 13 bases between. For the CDR3, the DNA is TGTGCCAGCAGCCTAGGGTCTAGCGGCACAGATACGCAGTATTTT. It translates to CASSLGSSGTDTQYF.